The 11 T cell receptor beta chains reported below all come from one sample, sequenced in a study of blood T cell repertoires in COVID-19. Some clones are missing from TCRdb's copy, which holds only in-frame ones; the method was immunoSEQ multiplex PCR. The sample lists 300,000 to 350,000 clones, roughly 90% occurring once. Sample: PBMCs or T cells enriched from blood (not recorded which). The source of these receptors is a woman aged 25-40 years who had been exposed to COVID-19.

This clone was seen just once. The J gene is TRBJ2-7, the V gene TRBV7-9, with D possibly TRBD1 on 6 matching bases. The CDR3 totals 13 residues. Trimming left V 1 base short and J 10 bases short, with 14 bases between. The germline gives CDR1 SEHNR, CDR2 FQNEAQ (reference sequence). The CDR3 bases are TGTGCCAGCAGCTTAGAGGCCGGTGGGACACAGTACTTC. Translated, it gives CASSLEAGGTQYF.

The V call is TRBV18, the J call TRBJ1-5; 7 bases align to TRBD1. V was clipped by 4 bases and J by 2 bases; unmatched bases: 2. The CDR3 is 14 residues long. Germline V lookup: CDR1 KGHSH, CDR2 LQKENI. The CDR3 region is CASSLGQGNQPQHF. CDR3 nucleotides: TGTGCCAGCTCACTTGGACAGGGCAATCAGCCCCAGCATTTT.

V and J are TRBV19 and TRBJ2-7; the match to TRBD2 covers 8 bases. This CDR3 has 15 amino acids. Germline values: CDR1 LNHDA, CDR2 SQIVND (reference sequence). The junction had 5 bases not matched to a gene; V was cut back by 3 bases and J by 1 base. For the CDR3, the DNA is TGTGCCAGTAGTATTCGATTAGCGGGGTCCTACGAGCAGTACTTC. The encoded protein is CASSIRLAGSYEQYF.

DNA for the CDR3: TGTGCCAGCAGCCTAGCGGGAGCGAGCACAGATACGCAGTATTTT. Translating it yields CASSLAGASTDTQYF. V and J are TRBV5-5 and TRBJ2-3, with 10 bases identical to TRBD2. Germline-derived CDR1 and CDR2 are SGHKS and YYEKEE (reference sequence). This CDR3 comprises 15 residues. The J segment lost 0 bases and the V segment lost 4 bases, leaving 2 bases of the junction unmatched.

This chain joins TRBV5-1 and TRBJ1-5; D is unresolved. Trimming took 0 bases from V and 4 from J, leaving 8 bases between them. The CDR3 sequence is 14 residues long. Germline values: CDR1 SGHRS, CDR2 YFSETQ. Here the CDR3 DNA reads TGCGCCAGCAGCTTGGGTCCCCAAAATCAGCCCCAGCATTTT. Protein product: CASSLGPQNQPQHF.

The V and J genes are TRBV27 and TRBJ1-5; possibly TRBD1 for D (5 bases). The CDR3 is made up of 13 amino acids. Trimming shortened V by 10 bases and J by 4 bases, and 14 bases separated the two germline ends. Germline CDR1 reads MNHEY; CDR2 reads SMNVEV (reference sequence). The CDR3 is CAISDSVNQPQHF. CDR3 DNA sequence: TGTGCCATTTCAGACAGCGTGAATCAGCCCCAGCATTTT.

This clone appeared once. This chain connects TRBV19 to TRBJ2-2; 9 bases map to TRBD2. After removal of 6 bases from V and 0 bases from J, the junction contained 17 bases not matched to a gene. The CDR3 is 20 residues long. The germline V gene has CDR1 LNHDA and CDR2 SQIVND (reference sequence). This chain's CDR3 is CASRRPGPGGLAANTGELFF. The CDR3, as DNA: TGTGCCAGTAGAAGGCCGGGCCCCGGGGGACTAGCAGCGAACACCGGGGAGCTGTTTTTT.

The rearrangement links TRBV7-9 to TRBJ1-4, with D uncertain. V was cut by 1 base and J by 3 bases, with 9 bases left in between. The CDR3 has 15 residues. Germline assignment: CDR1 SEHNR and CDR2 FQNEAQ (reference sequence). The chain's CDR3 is CASSLVEMANEKLFF. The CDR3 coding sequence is TGTGCCAGCAGCTTAGTTGAGATGGCTAATGAAAAACTGTTTTTT.

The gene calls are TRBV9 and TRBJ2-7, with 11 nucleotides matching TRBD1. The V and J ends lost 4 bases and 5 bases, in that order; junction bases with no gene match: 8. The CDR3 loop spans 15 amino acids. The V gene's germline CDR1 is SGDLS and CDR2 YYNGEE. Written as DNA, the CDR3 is TGTGCCAGCAGCCCAAGGACAGGGGGCTTCCACGAGCAGTACTTC. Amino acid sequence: CASSPRTGGFHEQYF. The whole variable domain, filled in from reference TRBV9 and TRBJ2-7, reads DSGVTQTPKHLITATGQRVTLRCSPRSGDLSVYWYQQSLDQGLQFLIQYYNGEERAKGNILERFSAQQFPDLHSELNLSSLELGDSALYFCASSPRTGGFHEQYFGPGTRLTVT.

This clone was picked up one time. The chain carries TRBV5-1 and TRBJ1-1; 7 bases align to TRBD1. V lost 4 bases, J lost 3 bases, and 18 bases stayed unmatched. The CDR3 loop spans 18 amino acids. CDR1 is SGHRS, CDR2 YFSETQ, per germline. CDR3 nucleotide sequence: TGCGCCAGCAGCACGGGACAGCGAGGTGGTGGTTCGGACACTGAAGCTTTCTTT. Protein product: CASSTGQRGGGSDTEAFF.

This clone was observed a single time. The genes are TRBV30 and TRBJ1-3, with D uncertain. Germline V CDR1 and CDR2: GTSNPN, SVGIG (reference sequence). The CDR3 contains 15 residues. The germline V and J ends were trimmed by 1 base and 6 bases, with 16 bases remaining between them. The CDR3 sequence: CAWSAFTPGTNTIYF. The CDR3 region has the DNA TGTGCCTGGAGTGCTTTCACTCCCGGTACAAACACCATATATTTT.